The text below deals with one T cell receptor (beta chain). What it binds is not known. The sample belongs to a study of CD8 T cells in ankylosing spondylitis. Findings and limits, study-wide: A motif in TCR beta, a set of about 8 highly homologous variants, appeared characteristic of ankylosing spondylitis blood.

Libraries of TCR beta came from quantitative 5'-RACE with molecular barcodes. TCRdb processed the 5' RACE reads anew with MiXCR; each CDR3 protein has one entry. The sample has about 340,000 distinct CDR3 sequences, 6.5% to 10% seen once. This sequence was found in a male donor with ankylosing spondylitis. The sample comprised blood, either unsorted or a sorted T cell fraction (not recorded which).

The chain's CDR3 is CASSSGTASGQVPPGANVLTF. The CDR3 nucleotides read TGTGCCAGCAGCTCGGGGACCGCCTCGGGACAGGTTCCCCCTGGGGCCAACGTCCTGACTTTC. This chain connects TRBV7-1 to TRBJ2-6; 8 bases fit TRBD1. TRBV7-1 is identified as an open reading frame with a role that is uncertain. This CDR3 comprises 21 residues. With 3 bases clipped from V and 2 bases from J, the junction kept 18 bases outside the gene matches.